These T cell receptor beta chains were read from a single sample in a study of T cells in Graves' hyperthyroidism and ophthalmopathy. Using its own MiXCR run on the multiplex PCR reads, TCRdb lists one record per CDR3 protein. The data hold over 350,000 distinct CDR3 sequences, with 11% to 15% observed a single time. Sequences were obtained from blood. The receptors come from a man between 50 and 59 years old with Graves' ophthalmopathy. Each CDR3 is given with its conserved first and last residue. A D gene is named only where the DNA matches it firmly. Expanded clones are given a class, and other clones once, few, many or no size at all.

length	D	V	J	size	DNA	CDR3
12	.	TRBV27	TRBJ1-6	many	TGTGCCAGCAGTTTACTTAATTCACCCCTCCACTTT	CASSLLNSPLHF
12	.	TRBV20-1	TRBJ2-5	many	TGCAGTGCTATGGACTTCCAAGAGACCCAGTACTTC	CSAMDFQETQYF
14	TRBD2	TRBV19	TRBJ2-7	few	TGTGCCAGTAGTATAAGCGGGGACGGCGACGAGCAGTACTTC	CASSISGDGDEQYF
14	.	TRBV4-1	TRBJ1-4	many	TGCGCCAGCAGCCAAGTGCCCCAAGAAAGAGGACTGTTTTTT	CASSQVPQERGLFF
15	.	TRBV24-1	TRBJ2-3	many	TGTGCCACCAGTGATTTCGGGCAGTTCCAAGATACGCAGTATTTT	CATSDFGQFQDTQYF
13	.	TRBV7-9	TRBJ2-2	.	TGTGCCAGCTACCGAGCGAACACCGGGGAGCTGTTTTTT	CASYRANTGELFF
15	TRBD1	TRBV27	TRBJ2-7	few	TGTGCCAGCAGTGTAGGGACAGGGGTCGGCTACGAGCAGTACTTC	CASSVGTGVGYEQYF
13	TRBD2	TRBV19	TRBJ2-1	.	TGTGCCAGTAGTATCGGGGGGTGGGATGAGCAGTTCTTC	CASSIGGWDEQFF
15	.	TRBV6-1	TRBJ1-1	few	TGTGCCAGCAGACACGGGCAGGGGATGGACACTGAAGCTTTCTTT	CASRHGQGMDTEAFF
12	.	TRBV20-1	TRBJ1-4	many	TGCAGTGCTGACGAGGGAAATGAAAAACTGTTTTTT	CSADEGNEKLFF
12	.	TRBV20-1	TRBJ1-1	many	TGCAGTGCCAAGAGGGGTTACACTGAAGCTTTCTTT	CSAKRGYTEAFF
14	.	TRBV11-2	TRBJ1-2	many	TGTGCCAGCAGCTTAGATCAGGGCGGGAATGGCTACACCTTC	CASSLDQGGNGYTF
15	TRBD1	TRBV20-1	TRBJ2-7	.	TGCAGTGCTAGTCGGGAGACAGGGGCGAAATACGAGCAGTACTTC	CSASRETGAKYEQYF
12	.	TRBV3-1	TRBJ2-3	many	TGTGCCAGCAGCCAAACCTTAGATACGCAGTATTTT	CASSQTLDTQYF
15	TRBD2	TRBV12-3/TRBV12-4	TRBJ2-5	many	TGTGCCAGCAGGCCCGGGACTAGCTCTTTTGAGACCCAGTACTTC	CASRPGTSSFETQYF
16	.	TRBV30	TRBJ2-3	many	TGTGCCTGGAGTGCCGCGGAGGGGCTTGGCACAGATACGCAGTATTTT	CAWSAAEGLGTDTQYF
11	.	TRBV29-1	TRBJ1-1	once	TGCAGCGTGGGGCGCCAGAAAAGGGCTTTCTTT	CSVGRQKRAFF
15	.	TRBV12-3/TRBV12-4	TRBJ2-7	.	TGTGCCAGCAGTTTAGGCAGCTCACTAGCTTACGAGCAGTACTTC	CASSLGSSLAYEQYF
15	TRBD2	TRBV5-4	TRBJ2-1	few	TGTGCCAGCAGCTTGGCCGAAGGACTAGTCGGCGAGCAGTTCTTC	CASSLAEGLVGEQFF
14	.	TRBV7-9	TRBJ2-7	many	TGTGCCAGCAGCCTTGACCCACAGGGATACGAGCAGTACTTC	CASSLDPQGYEQYF
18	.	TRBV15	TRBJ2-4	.	TGTGCCACCAGCTTAGGGGCACAGGGTAGTCTAGCCAAAAACATTCAGTACTTC	CATSLGAQGSLAKNIQYF
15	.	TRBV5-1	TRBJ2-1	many	TGCGCCAGCAGCTTAGAAGGTGGGAGCCACAATGAGCAGTTCTTC	CASSLEGGSHNEQFF
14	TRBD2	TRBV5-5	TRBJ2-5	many	TGTGCCAGCAGCTTTAGCGGGAAAGGCGAGACCCAGTACTTC	CASSFSGKGETQYF
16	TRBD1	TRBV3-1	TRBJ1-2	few	TGTGCCAGCAGCCAACGAGGGGGCAGGGTCAACTATGGCTACACCTTC	CASSQRGGRVNYGYTF
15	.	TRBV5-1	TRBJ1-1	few	TGCGCCAGCAGCCCGGTTTTGAGTCCGGAGACTGAAGCTTTCTTT	CASSPVLSPETEAFF
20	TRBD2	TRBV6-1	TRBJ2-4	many	TGTGCCAGCAGTGAAGCGACTTACGGGAGGGTTTATCTAGCCAAAAACATTCAGTACTTC	CASSEATYGRVYLAKNIQYF
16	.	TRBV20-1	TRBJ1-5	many	TGCAGTGCTAGACCACCGCGGGACACGGGCGATCAGCCCCAGCATTTT	CSARPPRDTGDQPQHF
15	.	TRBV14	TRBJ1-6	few	TGTGCCAGCAGCTCATCGGGGGGAGTAGCTGCACCCCTCCACTTT	CASSSSGGVAAPLHF
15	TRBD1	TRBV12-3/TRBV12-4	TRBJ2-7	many	TGTGCCAGCAGCGCGGATTGGGACAGGGGATACGAGCAGTACTTC	CASSADWDRGYEQYF
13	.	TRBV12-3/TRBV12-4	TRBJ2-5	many	TGTGCCAGCAGTTCGTTTTGGGAGGAGACCCGGTACTTC	CASSSFWEETRYF
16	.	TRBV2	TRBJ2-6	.	TGTGCCAGCAGCGGAACCTTAGACTCTGGGGCCAACGTCCTGACTTTC	CASSGTLDSGANVLTF
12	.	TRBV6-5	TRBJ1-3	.	TGTGCCAGCAGTTACGCCGGGGACACCATATATTTT	CASSYAGDTIYF
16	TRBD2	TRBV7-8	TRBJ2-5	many	TGTGCCAGCAGCTTGGGGACTAGCGGGGGCCAAGAGACCCAGTACTTC	CASSLGTSGGQETQYF
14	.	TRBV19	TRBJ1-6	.	TGTGCCAGTAGTTCACAGGGATATAATTCACCCCTCCACTTT	CASSSQGYNSPLHF
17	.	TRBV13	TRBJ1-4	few	TGTGCCAGCAGCTTATCCATTGAGGCAGGCTATAATGAAAAACTGTTTTTT	CASSLSIEAGYNEKLFF
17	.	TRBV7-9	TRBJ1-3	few	TGTGCCAGCAGCTTATCGGGACACTGGACTTCTGGAAACACCATATATTTT	CASSLSGHWTSGNTIYF
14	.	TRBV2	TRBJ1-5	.	TGTGCCAGCAACAACAGGGAAAGCAATCAGCCCCAGCATTTT	CASNNRESNQPQHF
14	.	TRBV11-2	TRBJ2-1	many	TGTGCCAGCAGCTTTCGGGAGTTCGACAATGAGCAGTTCTTC	CASSFREFDNEQFF
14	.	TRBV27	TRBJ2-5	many	TGTGCCAGCAGTTCGGACAGGAGGGAAGAGACCCAGTACTTC	CASSSDRREETQYF
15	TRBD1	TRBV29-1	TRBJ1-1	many	TGCAGCGCCCGCGGGGGGACAGGATCAAACACTGAAGCTTTCTTT	CSARGGTGSNTEAFF